Each of the 6 T cell receptor beta chains below was sequenced from the same sample in a study of cytomegalovirus exposure and HLA in healthy donors. PCR employed 60 Vbeta and 13 Jbeta primers. Method: immunoSEQ multiplex PCR; TCRdb's copy keeps in-frame clones and lacks some. This table holds some 200,000 clones, roughly 80% found once. The sequenced sample consisted of PBMCs. The receptors here all came from a girl aged 2-10 years in good health and CMV-seronegative.

This chain joins TRBV6-5 and TRBJ2-7; 8 nucleotides line up with TRBD2. V trimming: 5 bases; J trimming: 0 bases; junction bases outside the gene matches: 6. The CDR3 spans 15 residues. The germline V gene has CDR1 MNHEY and CDR2 SVGAGI. CDR3 residues: CASSPRSGSSYEQYF. CDR3 coding DNA: TGTGCCAGCAGTCCGCGAAGCGGGAGCTCCTACGAGCAGTACTTC.

J is TRBJ2-3 and V is TRBV7-2; maybe TRBD2 (7 bases). V was shortened by 5 bases and J by 5 bases, with 17 bases between the two germline ends. Looked up from germline, CDR1 is SGHTA and CDR2 is FQGNSA. This CDR3 is 15 amino acids long. This CDR3 is CASSRGGGAIDTQYF. The CDR3 nucleotides are TGTGCCAGCAGCCGAGGGGGGGGCGCGATAGATACGCAGTATTTT.

The V call is TRBV29-1, the J call TRBJ2-3; tentatively, D is TRBD2 (5 bases). The V end was cut by 5 bases, the J end by 5 bases, with 17 bases between. Germline V gene sequence: CDR1 SQVTM, CDR2 ANQGSEA. The CDR3 is 14 amino acids. CDR3 protein: CSVLFASRGDTQYF. The CDR3 region has the DNA TGCAGCGTTTTGTTTGCCTCCCGGGGAGATACGCAGTATTTT.

This rearrangement joins TRBV28 to TRBJ2-5; a weak D match, TRBD2 (5 bases). Germline V CDR1 and CDR2: MDHEN, SYDVKM. The V gene lost 5 bases and the J gene lost 5 bases, with 18 bases spanning the gap. This CDR3 has 15 residues. This CDR3 is CASSTSRGLFETQYF. CDR3 DNA: TGTGCCAGCAGTACGTCCCGGGGTCTGTTCGAGACCCAGTACTTC.

The CDR3: CASSLVSSSTNTEAFF. CDR3 nucleotide sequence: TGTGCCAGCAGCTTAGTCTCTTCCAGTACGAACACTGAAGCTTTCTTT. V is TRBV7-6 and J is TRBJ1-1; D not resolved. From germline, CDR1 is SGHVS and CDR2 FNYEAQ. V gave up 1 base and J gave up 1 base, with 13 bases separating them. This CDR3 is built from 16 residues.

The rearrangement joins TRBV5-1 to TRBJ2-3; maybe TRBD1 (5 bases). The length of the CDR3 is 14 residues. The germline CDR1 and CDR2 sequences are SGHRS and YFSETQ. Trimming shortened V by 6 bases and J by 2 bases, and 13 bases separated the two germline ends. DNA for the CDR3: TGCGCCAGCACCCCTGACAGCTCCACAGATACGCAGTATTTT. This gives the protein CASTPDSSTDTQYF.